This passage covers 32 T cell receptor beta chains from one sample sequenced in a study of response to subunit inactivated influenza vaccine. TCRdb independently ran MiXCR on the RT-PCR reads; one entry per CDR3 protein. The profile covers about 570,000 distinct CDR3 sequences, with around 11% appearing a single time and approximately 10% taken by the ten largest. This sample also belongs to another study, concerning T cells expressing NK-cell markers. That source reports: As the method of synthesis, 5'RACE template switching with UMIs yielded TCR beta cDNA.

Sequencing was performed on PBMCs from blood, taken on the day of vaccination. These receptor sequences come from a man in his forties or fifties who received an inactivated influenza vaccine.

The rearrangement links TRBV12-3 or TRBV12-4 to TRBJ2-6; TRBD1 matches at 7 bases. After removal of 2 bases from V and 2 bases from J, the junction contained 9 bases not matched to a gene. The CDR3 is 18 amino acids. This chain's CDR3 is CASSLSRGYLAGANVLTF. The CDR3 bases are TGTGCCAGCAGTTTATCCAGGGGGTACCTGGCTGGGGCCAACGTCCTGACTTTC.

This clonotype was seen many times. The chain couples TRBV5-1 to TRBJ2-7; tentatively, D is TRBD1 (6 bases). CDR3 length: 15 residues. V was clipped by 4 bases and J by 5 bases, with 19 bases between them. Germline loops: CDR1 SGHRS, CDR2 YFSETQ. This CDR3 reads CASSMSTRPGDEQYF. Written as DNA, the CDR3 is TGCGCCAGCAGCATGTCGACAAGGCCAGGGGACGAGCAGTACTTC.

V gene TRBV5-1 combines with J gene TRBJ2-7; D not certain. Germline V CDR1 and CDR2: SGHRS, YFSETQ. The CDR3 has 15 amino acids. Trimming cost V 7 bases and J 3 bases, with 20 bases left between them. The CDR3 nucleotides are TGCGCCAGCCGGCCAGGAGTGACGACCGGCTACGAGCAGTACTTC. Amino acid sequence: CASRPGVTTGYEQYF.

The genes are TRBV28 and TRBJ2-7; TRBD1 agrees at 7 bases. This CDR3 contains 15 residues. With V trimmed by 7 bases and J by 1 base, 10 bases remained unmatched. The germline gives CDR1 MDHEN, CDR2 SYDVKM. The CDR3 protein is CASTPGGSGSYEQYF. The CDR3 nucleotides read TGTGCCAGCACCCCAGGGGGAAGCGGATCCTACGAGCAGTACTTC.

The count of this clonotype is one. For the CDR3, the DNA is TGCAGTGCTAGAGGGGGGACCACAGATACGCAGTATTTT. Translation: CSARGGTTDTQYF. The chain recombines TRBV20-1 with TRBJ2-3; tentatively, D is TRBD1 or TRBD2 (5 bases each). Germline V gene data show CDR1 as DFQATT and CDR2 as SNEGSKA (reference sequence). Between the trimmed V and J ends, which lost 1 base and 2 bases, there was a span of 7 bases. This CDR3 is 13 amino acids long.

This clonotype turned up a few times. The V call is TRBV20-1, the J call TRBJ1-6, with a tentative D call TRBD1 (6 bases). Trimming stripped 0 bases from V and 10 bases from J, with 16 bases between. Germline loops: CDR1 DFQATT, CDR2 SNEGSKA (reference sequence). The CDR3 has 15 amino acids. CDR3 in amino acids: CSARDMGRGDSPLHF. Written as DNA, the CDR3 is TGCAGTGCTAGAGATATGGGCAGGGGAGACTCACCCCTCCACTTT.

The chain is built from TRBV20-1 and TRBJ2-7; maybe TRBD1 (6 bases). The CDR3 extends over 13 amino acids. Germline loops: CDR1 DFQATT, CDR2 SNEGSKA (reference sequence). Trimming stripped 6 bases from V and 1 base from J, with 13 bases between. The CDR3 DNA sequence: TGCAGTGCATTGGAACAGGGTTCCTACGAGCAGTACTTC. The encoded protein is CSALEQGSYEQYF.

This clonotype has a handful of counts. CDR3: CSASGLTGGLYEQYF. DNA of the CDR3: TGCAGTGCTAGCGGATTGACAGGGGGATTATACGAGCAGTACTTC. The chain carries TRBV20-1 and TRBJ2-7; TRBD1 aligns across 9 bases. Germline assignment: CDR1 DFQATT and CDR2 SNEGSKA (reference sequence). The ends lost 3 bases at V and 4 bases at J; junction bases unmatched: 10. The CDR3 has 15 amino acids.

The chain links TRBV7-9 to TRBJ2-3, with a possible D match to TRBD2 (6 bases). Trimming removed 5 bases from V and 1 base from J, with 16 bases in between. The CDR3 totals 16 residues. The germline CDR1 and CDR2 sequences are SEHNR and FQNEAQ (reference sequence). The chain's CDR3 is CASSRGQGLGTDTQYF. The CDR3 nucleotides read TGTGCCAGCAGCCGGGGCCAGGGACTCGGCACAGATACGCAGTATTTT. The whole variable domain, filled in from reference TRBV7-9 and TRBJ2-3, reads DTGVSQNPRHKITKRGQNVTFRCDPISEHNRLYWYRQTLGQGPEFLTYFQNEAQLEKSRLLSDRFSAERPKGSFSTLEIQRTEQGDSAMYLCASSRGQGLGTDTQYFGPGTRLTVL.

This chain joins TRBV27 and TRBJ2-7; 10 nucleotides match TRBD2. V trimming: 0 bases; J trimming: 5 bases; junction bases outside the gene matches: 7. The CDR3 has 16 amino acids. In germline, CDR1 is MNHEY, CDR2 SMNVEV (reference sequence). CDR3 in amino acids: CASSLSSGGAFDEQYF. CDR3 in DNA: TGTGCCAGCAGTTTATCGAGCGGGGGGGCCTTCGACGAGCAGTACTTC.

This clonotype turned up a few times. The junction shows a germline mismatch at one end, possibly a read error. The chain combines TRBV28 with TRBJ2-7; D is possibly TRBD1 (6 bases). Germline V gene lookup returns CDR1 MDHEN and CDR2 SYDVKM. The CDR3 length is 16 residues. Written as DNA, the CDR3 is TGTGCCAGCAGTTTTAGTACCGGGGACATTTCACTGCGGGCTGTTTTC. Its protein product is CASSFSTGDISLRAVF.

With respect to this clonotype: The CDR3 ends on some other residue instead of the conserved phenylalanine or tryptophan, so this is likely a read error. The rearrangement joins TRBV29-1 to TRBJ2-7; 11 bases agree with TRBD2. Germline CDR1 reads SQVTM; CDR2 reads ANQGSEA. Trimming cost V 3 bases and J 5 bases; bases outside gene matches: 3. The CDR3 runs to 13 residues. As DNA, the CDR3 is TGCAGCGTTGACCTAGCGGGGGGCCACGAGCAGTACCTC. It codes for CSVDLAGGHEQYL.

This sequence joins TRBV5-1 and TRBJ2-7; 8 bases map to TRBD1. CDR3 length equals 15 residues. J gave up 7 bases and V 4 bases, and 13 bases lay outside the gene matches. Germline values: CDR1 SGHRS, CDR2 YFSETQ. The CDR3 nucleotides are TGCGCCAGCAGCGGGGACAGGTGGTTGTCGAGAGAGCAGTACTTC. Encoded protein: CASSGDRWLSREQYF.

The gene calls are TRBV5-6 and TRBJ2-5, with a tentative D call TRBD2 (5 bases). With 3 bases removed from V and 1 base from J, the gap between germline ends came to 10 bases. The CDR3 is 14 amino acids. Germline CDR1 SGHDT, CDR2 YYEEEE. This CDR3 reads CASSSASGQETQYF. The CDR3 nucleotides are TGTGCCAGCAGCTCAGCAAGCGGCCAAGAGACCCAGTACTTC.

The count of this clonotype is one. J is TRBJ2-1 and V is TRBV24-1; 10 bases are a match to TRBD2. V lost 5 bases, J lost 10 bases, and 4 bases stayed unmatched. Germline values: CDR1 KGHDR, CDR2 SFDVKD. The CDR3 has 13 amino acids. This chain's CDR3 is CATSGTSGVEQFF. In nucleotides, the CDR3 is TGTGCCACCAGTGGGACTAGCGGCGTCGAGCAGTTCTTC.

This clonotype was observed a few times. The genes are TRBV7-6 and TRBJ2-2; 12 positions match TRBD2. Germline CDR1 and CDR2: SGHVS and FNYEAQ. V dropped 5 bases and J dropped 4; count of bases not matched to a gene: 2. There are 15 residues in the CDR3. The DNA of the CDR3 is TGTGCCAGCAGCACTAGCGGGGGGTTCACCGGGGAGCTGTTTTTT. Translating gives CASSTSGGFTGELFF.

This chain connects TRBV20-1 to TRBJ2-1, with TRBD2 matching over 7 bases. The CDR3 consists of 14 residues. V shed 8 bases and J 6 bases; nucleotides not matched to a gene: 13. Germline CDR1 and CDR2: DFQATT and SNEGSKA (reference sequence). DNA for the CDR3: TGCAGTACCGATAGCGGGCAAGTAGGCAATGAGCAGTTCTTC. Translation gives CSTDSGQVGNEQFF.

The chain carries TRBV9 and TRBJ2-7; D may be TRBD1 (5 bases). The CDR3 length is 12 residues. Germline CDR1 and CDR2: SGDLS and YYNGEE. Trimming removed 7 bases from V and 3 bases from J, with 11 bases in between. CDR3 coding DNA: TGTGCCAGCTCCAAGGACAACTACGAGCAGTACTTC. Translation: CASSKDNYEQYF.

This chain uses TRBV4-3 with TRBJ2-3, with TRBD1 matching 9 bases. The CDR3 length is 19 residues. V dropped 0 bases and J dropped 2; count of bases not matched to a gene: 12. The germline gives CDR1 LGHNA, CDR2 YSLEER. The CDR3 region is CASSQDAGAGTGNTDTQYF. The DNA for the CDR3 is TGCGCCAGCAGCCAAGATGCGGGAGCCGGGACAGGGAACACAGATACGCAGTATTTT.

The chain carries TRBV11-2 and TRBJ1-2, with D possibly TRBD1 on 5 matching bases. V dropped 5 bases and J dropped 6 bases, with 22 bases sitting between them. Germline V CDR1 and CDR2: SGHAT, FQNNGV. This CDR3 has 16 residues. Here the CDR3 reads CASSLLGRIGDDGYTF. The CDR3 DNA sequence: TGTGCCAGCAGCCTTCTCGGACGGATAGGGGACGATGGCTACACCTTC.

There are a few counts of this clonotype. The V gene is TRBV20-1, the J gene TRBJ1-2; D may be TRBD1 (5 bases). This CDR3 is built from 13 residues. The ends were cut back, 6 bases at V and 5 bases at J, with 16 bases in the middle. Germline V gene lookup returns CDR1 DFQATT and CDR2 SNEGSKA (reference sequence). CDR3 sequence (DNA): TGCAGTGCCAAACAGGAGGTGGGGTATGGCTACACCTTC. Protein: CSAKQEVGYGYTF.

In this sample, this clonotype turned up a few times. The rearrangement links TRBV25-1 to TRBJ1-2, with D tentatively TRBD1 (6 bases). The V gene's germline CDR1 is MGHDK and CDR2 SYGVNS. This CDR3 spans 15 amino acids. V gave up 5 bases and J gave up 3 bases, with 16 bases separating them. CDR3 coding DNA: TGTGCCAGCAGTCCCAGAGGCCAGGGGTACTATGGCTACACCTTC. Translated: CASSPRGQGYYGYTF.

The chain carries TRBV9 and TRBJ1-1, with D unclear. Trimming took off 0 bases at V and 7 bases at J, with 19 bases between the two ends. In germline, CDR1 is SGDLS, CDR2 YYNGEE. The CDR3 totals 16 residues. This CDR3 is CASSVGASRSSLEAFF. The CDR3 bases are TGTGCCAGCAGCGTAGGGGCGAGCAGGAGTAGTCTTGAAGCTTTCTTT.

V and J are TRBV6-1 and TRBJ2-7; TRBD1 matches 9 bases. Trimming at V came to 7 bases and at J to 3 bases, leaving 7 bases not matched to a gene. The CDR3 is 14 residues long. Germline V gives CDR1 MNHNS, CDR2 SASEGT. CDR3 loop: CASTPGTGSYEQYF. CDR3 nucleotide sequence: TGTGCCAGCACCCCCGGGACAGGGAGCTACGAGCAGTACTTC.

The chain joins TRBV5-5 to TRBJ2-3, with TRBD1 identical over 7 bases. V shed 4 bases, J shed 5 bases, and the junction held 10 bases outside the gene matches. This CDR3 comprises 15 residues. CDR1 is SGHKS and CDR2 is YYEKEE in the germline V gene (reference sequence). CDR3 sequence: CASSTDRNRGDTQYF. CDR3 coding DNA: TGTGCCAGCAGCACGGACAGGAACCGAGGAGATACGCAGTATTTT.

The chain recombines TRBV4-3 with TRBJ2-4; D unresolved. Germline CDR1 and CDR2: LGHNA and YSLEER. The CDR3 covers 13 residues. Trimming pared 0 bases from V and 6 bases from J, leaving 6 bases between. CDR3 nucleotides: TGCGCCAGCAGCCAAGATATACTAAACATTCAGTACTTC. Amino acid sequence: CASSQDILNIQYF.

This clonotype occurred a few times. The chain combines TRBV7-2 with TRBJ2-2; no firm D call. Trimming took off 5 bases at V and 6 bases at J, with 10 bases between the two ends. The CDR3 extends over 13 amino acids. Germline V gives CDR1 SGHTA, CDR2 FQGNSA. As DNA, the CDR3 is TGTGCCAGCAGCCCTTTCGGGCCCGGGGAGCTGTTTTTT. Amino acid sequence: CASSPFGPGELFF.

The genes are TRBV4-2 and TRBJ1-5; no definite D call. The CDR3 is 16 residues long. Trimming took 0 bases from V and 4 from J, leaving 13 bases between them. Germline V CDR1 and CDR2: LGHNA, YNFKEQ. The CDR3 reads CASSQDNRGGNQPQHF. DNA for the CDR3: TGTGCCAGCAGCCAAGATAATCGGGGAGGAAATCAGCCCCAGCATTTT.

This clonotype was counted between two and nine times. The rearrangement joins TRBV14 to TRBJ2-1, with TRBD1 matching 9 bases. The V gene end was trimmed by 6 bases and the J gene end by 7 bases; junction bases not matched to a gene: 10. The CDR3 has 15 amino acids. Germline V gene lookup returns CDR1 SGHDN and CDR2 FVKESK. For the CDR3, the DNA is TGTGCCAGCAGTCCTCACGGGACAGGGAAGAATGAGCAGTTCTTC. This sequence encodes CASSPHGTGKNEQFF. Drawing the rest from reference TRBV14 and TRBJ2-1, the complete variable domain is EAGVTQFPSHSVIEKGQTVTLRCDPISGHDNLYWYRRVMGKEIKFLLHFVKESKQDESGMPNNRFLAERTGGTYSTLKVQPAELEDSGVYFCASSPHGTGKNEQFFGPGTRLTVL.

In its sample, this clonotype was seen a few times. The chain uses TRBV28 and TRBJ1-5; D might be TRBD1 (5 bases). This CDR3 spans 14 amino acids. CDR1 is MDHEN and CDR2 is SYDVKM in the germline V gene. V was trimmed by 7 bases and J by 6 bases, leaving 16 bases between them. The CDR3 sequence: CASIYSGQGQPQHF. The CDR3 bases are TGTGCCAGCATTTACTCGGGGCAAGGTCAGCCCCAGCATTTT. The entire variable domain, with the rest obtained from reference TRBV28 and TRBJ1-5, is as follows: DVKVTQSSRYLVKRTGEKVFLECVQDMDHENMFWYRQDPGLGLRLIYFSYDVKMKEKGDIPEGYSVSREKKERFSLILESASTNQTSMYLCASIYSGQGQPQHFGDGTRLSIL.

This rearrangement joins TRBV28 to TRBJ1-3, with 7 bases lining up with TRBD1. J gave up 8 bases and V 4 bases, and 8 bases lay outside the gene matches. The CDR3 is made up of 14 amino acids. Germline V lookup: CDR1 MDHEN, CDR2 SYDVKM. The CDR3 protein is CASSSQGKVYTIYF. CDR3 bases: TGTGCCAGCAGTTCACAGGGGAAGGTGTACACCATATATTTT. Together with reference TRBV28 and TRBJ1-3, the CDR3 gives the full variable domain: DVKVTQSSRYLVKRTGEKVFLECVQDMDHENMFWYRQDPGLGLRLIYFSYDVKMKEKGDIPEGYSVSREKKERFSLILESASTNQTSMYLCASSSQGKVYTIYFGEGSWLTVV.

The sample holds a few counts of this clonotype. DNA for the CDR3: TGTGCCAGCAGCTATATAGCAGATTCAGGAGATACGCAGTATTTT. It is translated as CASSYIADSGDTQYF. The chain employs TRBV5-5 and TRBJ2-3; D uncertain. Trimming stripped 3 bases from V and 5 bases from J, with 16 bases between. The CDR3 sequence is 15 residues long. Germline V gives CDR1 SGHKS, CDR2 YYEKEE (reference sequence).